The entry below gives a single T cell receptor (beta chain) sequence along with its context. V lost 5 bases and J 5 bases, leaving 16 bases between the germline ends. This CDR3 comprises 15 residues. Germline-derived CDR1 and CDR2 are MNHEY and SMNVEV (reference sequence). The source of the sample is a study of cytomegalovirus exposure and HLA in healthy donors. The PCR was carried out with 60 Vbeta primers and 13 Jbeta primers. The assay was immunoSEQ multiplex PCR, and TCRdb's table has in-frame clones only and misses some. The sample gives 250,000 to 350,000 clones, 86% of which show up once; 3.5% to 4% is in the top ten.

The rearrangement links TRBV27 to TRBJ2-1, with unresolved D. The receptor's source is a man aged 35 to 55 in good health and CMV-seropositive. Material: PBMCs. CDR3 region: CASSRARPPHNEQFF. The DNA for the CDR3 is TGTGCCAGCAGTCGAGCGCGACCCCCTCACAATGAGCAGTTCTTC.